The source of this TCR beta chain is a study of CD8 T cells in ankylosing spondylitis. Study-wide findings and caveats: Earlier studies detected some motif variants in reactive arthritis synovial fluid and blood. What appeared characteristic of ankylosing spondylitis blood was a TCR beta motif of several highly homologous variants.

TCRdb used MiXCR to reprocess the 5' RACE reads, holding one entry per CDR3 protein. The data show a few hundred thousand distinct CDR3 sequences, roughly 13% seen once. About this clonotype: The antigen remains unidentified.

The germline V gene has CDR1 KGHDR and CDR2 SFDVKD. Trimming took 8 bases from V and 9 from J, leaving 22 bases between them. This CDR3 contains 16 residues. The specimen was blood, either unsorted or a sorted T cell fraction (not recorded which). This chain joins TRBV24-1 and TRBJ1-6; D is unclear. This receptor was obtained from a male donor with ankylosing spondylitis. CDR3 amino acids: CATTPGPEPGSSPLHF. The CDR3 DNA sequence: TGTGCCACCACTCCCGGACCCGAGCCCGGGAGTTCACCCCTCCACTTT.